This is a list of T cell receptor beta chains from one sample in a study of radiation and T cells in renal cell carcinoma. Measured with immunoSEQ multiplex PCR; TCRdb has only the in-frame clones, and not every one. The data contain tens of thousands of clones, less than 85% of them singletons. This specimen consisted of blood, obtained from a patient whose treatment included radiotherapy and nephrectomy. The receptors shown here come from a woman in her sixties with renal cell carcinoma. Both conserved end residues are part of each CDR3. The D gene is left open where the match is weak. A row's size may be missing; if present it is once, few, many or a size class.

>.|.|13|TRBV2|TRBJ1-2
TGTGCCAGCAGTGAAGCCAGAGACTATGGCTACACCTTC
CASSEARDYGYTF
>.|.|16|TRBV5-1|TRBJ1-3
TGCGCCAGCAGCACGGGGACCGTCAGCACCGGAAACACCATATATTTT
CASSTGTVSTGNTIYF
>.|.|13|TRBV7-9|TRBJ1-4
TGTGCCAGCAGCTCGATACTTTTAGAGAAACTGTTTTTT
CASSSILLEKLFF
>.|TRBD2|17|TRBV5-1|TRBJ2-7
TGCGCCAGCAGCTTGGGCCTAGCGGGAGAAAGGTCCTACGAGCAGTACTTC
CASSLGLAGERSYEQYF
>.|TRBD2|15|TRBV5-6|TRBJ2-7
TGTGCCAGCAGCTTGTTACGGCGGGGGGGCTACGAGCAGTACTTC
CASSLLRRGGYEQYF
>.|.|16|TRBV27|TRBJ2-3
TGTGCCAGCACTCACGGGGTCCACGCTAGCACAGATACGCAGTATTTT
CASTHGVHASTDTQYF
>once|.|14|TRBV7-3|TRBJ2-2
TGTGCCAGCAGCTTAAACAGGGTTGACGGGGAGCTGTTTTTT
CASSLNRVDGELFF
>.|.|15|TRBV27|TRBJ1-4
TGTGCCAGCAAAACCGGGCAGGGGATAGGTGAAAAACTGTTTTTT
CASKTGQGIGEKLFF
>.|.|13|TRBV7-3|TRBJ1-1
TGTGCCAGCAGCTTATTCCCGAACACTGAAGCTTTCTTT
CASSLFPNTEAFF
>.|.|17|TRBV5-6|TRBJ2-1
TGTGCCAGCAGCTTTGAGCAACGGTCCCTCTCCTACAATGAGCAGTTCTTC
CASSFEQRSLSYNEQFF